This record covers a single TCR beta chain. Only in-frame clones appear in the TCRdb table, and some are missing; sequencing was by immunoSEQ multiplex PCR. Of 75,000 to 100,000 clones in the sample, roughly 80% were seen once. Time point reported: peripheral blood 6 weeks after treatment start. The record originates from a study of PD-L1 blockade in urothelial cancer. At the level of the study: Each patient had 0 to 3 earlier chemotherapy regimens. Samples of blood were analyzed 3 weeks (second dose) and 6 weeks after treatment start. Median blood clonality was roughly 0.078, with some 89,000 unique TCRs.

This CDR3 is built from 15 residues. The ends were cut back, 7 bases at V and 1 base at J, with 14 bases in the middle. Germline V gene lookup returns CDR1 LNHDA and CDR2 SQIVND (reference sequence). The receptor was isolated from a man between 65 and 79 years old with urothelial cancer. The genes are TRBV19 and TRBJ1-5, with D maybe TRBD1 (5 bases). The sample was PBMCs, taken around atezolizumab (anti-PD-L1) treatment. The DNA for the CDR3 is TGTGCCAGTACCGGCAGGGCTTTGAGCAATCAGCCCCAGCATTTT. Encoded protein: CASTGRALSNQPQHF.